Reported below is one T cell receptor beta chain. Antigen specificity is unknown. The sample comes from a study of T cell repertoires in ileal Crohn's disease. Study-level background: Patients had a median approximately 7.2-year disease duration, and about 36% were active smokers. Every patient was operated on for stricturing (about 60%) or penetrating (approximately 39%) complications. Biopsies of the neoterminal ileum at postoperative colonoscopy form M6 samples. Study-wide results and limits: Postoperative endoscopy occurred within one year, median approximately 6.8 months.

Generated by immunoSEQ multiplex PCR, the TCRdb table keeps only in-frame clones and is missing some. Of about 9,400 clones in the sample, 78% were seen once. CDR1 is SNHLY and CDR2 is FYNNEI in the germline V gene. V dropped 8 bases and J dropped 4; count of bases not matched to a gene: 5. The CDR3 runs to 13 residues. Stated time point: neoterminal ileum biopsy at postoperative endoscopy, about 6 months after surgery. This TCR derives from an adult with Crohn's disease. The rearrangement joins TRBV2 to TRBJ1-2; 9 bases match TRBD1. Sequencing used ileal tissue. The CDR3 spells CASLGQGFYGYTF. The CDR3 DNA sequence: TGTGCCAGCCTAGGACAGGGGTTCTATGGCTACACCTTC.